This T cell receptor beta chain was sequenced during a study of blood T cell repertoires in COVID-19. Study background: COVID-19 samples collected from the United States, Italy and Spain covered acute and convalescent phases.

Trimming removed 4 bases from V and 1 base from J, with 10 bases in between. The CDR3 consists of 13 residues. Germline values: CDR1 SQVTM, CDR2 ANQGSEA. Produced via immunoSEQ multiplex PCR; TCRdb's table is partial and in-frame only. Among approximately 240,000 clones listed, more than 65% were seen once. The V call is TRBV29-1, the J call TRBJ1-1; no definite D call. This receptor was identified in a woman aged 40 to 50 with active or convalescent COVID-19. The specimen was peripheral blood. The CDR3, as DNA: TGCAGCGTTGTTGGGCGTGAGAACACTGAAGCTTTCTTT. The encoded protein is CSVVGRENTEAFF.